Below, one T cell receptor (beta chain) is given with its context. What it binds is unknown. The sample originates from a study of radiotherapy plus CTLA-4 blockade in lung cancer. Study outcomes and limitations: In blood, after radiotherapy plus ipilimumab, tumor-derived TCR clones expanded.

The ends were cut back, 0 bases at V and 4 bases at J, with 7 bases in the middle. Germline assignment: CDR1 MNHEY and CDR2 SVGAGI. This CDR3 is built from 14 residues. Assay used: immunoSEQ multiplex PCR; TCRdb lists only in-frame clones, some missing. The profile shows tens of thousands of clones, around nine tenths of them singletons. Lung cancer patients with chemo-refractory metastatic non-small-cell disease were given focal radiation plus CTLA-4 blockade with ipilimumab. The sample here was peripheral blood, taken from a patient treated with radiotherapy plus ipilimumab. The sequence was collected from a human donor with non-small cell lung cancer that progressed on radiotherapy plus ipilimumab. The chain combines TRBV6-5 with TRBJ2-1, with D hard to call. CDR3: CASSYSAGYNEQFF. DNA of the CDR3: TGTGCCAGCAGTTACTCGGCCGGGTACAATGAGCAGTTCTTC.